What follows are 21 T cell receptor beta chains derived from one specimen sequenced in a study of blood T cell repertoires in COVID-19. TCRdb keeps only in-frame clones here, not all; method: immunoSEQ multiplex PCR. The top ten clones hold around 3.5% of a sample with about 220,000 clones, more than 70% of them seen once. The sequenced sample was peripheral blood. The receptor source for this set is a woman aged 80 or older with acute or convalescent COVID-19.

The V call is TRBV18, the J call TRBJ1-1; D might be TRBD1 (6 bases). Deletions cut 9 bases from V and 0 bases from J, with 14 bases between. The germline gives CDR1 KGHSH, CDR2 LQKENI. The CDR3 consists of 14 residues. CDR3 DNA: TGTGCCAGTCGAAGGTCAGGGGTGAACACTGAAGCTTTCTTT. Translating it yields CASRRSGVNTEAFF.

The chain uses TRBV6-1 and TRBJ2-3; maybe TRBD2 (5 bases). Between the trimmed V and J ends, which lost 4 bases and 2 bases, there was a span of 19 bases. In germline, CDR1 is MNHNS, CDR2 SASEGT. The CDR3 loop spans 17 amino acids. CDR3 loop: CASSAPSGKTFTDTQYF. The CDR3 DNA sequence: TGTGCCAGCAGTGCACCCTCGGGAAAGACCTTCACAGATACGCAGTATTTT.

The rearrangement uses TRBV5-4 and TRBJ1-2; TRBD1 matches at 7 bases. CDR1 is SGHNT, CDR2 YYREEE, per germline (reference sequence). The V and J ends lost 3 bases and 2 bases, in that order; junction bases with no gene match: 7. The CDR3 has 15 residues. Here the CDR3 reads CASSWAGQPNYGYTF. The CDR3 region has the DNA TGTGCCAGCAGCTGGGCGGGACAGCCAAACTATGGCTACACCTTC. Variable domain in full (rest from reference TRBV5-4 and TRBJ1-2): ETGVTQSPTHLIKTRGQQVTLRCSSQSGHNTVSWYQQALGQGPQFIFQYYREEENGRGNFPPRFSGLQFPNYSSELNVNALELDDSALYLCASSWAGQPNYGYTFGSGTRLTVV.

This rearrangement joins TRBV25-1 to TRBJ1-2; 7 bases fit TRBD1. Germline V gene sequence: CDR1 MGHDK, CDR2 SYGVNS. The CDR3 sequence is 14 residues long. Trimming removed 4 bases from V and 1 base from J; junction bases left unmatched: 3. This chain's CDR3 is CASSGPGGNYGYTF. CDR3 sequence (DNA): TGTGCCAGCAGTGGTCCAGGGGGTAACTATGGCTACACCTTC.

This clone was detected once. A read error may account for a junction end that differs from germline. V usage is TRBV9 and J usage is TRBJ2-1, with TRBD2 identical over 9 bases. CDR3 length: 18 residues. CDR1 is SGDLS, CDR2 YYNGEE, per germline. The CDR3 coding sequence is TGCCCCCCCCGCGCCGGCCCCCCGGGGCGGGGGGGGCACAATGAGCAGTTCTTC. Its translation is CPPRAGPPGRGGHNEQFF.

This clone was observed once. V is TRBV4-3 and J is TRBJ2-1; TRBD2 aligns across 7 bases. The ends lost 0 bases at V and 0 bases at J; junction bases unmatched: 2. CDR1 LGHNA and CDR2 YSLEER come from the germline V gene. The CDR3 is 16 amino acids. This CDR3 is CASSQDGGSSYNEQFF. CDR3 sequence (DNA): TGCGCCAGCAGCCAAGACGGGGGGAGCTCCTACAATGAGCAGTTCTTC.

The chain carries TRBV5-6 and TRBJ1-6; 12 nucleotides align to TRBD1. The germline V gene encodes CDR1 SGHDT and CDR2 YYEEEE. CDR3 length: 17 amino acids. The junction had 11 bases not matched to a gene; V was cut back by 4 bases and J by 9 bases. In DNA form, the CDR3 reads TGTGCCAGCAGCCCCGGGACAGGGGGCCCCCCCGGTTCACCCCTCCACTTT. The encoded protein is CASSPGTGGPPGSPLHF.

The CDR3 here is CASSYSTGADTEAFF. As DNA, the CDR3 is TGTGCCAGCAGTTACTCGACTGGGGCCGACACTGAAGCTTTCTTT. The chain combines TRBV6-5 with TRBJ1-1; perhaps TRBD1 as D (5 bases). Trimming removed 0 bases at V and 3 bases at J, with 11 bases between. CDR3 length: 15 residues. Looked up from germline, CDR1 is MNHEY and CDR2 is SVGAGI.

The chain has TRBV14 and TRBJ2-7; D ambiguous. V was trimmed by 3 bases and J by 9 bases, leaving 9 bases between them. Germline CDR1 reads SGHDN; CDR2 reads FVKESK. The CDR3 length is 11 residues. CDR3 nucleotide sequence: TGTGCCAGCAGCCAGGCCTCCCCGCAGTACTTC. Protein sequence: CASSQASPQYF.

The CDR3 sequence is CASSLGTTGGHFYEQYF. The CDR3 region has the DNA TGCGCCAGCAGCTTGGGTACGACAGGCGGACACTTCTACGAGCAGTACTTC. The chain is built from TRBV5-1 and TRBJ2-7, with D maybe TRBD1 (6 bases). The germline V and J ends were trimmed by 0 bases and 3 bases, with 19 bases remaining between them. The CDR3 is made up of 17 amino acids. CDR1 is SGHRS, CDR2 YFSETQ, per germline.

This sequence joins TRBV9 and TRBJ2-1, with 8 bases identical to TRBD2. The germline gives CDR1 SGDLS, CDR2 YYNGEE. V was clipped by 2 bases and J by 10 bases; unmatched bases: 2. The CDR3 consists of 12 residues. In DNA form, the CDR3 reads TGTGCCAGCAGCGTTATAGCGGGGGAGCAGTTCTTC. Amino acid sequence: CASSVIAGEQFF.

This clone was seen a few times. The rearrangement joins TRBV28 to TRBJ1-5, with D unresolved. V was shortened by 6 bases and J by 0 bases, with 15 bases between the two germline ends. The CDR3 length is 16 residues. Germline V gene sequence: CDR1 MDHEN, CDR2 SYDVKM. The CDR3 nucleotides read TGTGCCAGCAGCCTCCCGAGGAGGGATAGCAATCAGCCCCAGCATTTT. Protein product: CASSLPRRDSNQPQHF.

This clone is a singleton in its sample. The chain recombines TRBV7-3 with TRBJ2-1; TRBD2 matches at 16 bases. The ends lost 6 bases at V and 7 bases at J; junction bases unmatched: 9. This CDR3 is 17 amino acids long. CDR1 and CDR2 (germline): SGHTA, FQGTGA. The CDR3 DNA reads as TGTGCCAGCAGTTTCGCCGGGACTAGCGGGGGGGCGAATGAGCAGTTCTTC. Protein: CASSFAGTSGGANEQFF.

This chain uses TRBV27 with TRBJ1-5; D call uncertain. Germline-derived CDR1 and CDR2 are MNHEY and SMNVEV (reference sequence). The CDR3 runs 14 residues. V was clipped by 6 bases and J by 6 bases, with 15 bases between them. The CDR3 DNA follows: TGTGCCAGCAGACGGACCGGGAGGATTCAGCCCCAGCATTTT. Its translation is CASRRTGRIQPQHF.

V usage is TRBV6-5 and J usage is TRBJ1-1; D is possibly TRBD1 (5 bases). There are 15 residues in the CDR3. Germline-derived CDR1 and CDR2 are MNHEY and SVGAGI. Trimming left V 7 bases short and J 0 bases short, with 15 bases between. The CDR3 DNA reads TGTGCCAGCACGCAAGCGTGGGGCCTGAACACTGAAGCTTTCTTT. Amino acid sequence: CASTQAWGLNTEAFF.

The chain carries TRBV2 and TRBJ2-2; D might be TRBD1 (5 bases). Trimming cost V 1 base and J 0 bases, with 9 bases left between them. Germline loops: CDR1 SNHLY, CDR2 FYNNEI. This CDR3 has 16 residues. Here the CDR3 DNA reads TGTGCCAGCAGTGAAGTGCAGGGCTCGAACACCGGGGAGCTGTTTTTT. It yields the protein CASSEVQGSNTGELFF.

In DNA, the CDR3 is TGTGCCAGCAGCCAACTTCCGGGGGGCAATCAGCCCCAGCATTTT. Encoded protein: CASSQLPGGNQPQHF. The V call is TRBV3-1 (or the pseudogene TRBV3-2), the J call TRBJ1-5, with a possible D match to TRBD1 (5 bases). The CDR3 totals 15 residues. CDR1 LGHDT and CDR2 YNNKEL come from the germline V gene (reference sequence). Trimming pared 2 bases from V and 2 bases from J, leaving 10 bases between.

The CDR3 spells CSVVGQVYGYTF. The CDR3 DNA reads as TGCAGCGTTGTCGGCCAGGTCTATGGCTACACCTTC. The chain employs TRBV29-1 and TRBJ1-2, with D unclear. The ends were cut back, 4 bases at V and 4 bases at J, with 10 bases in the middle. The CDR3 runs 12 residues. Germline-derived CDR1 and CDR2 are SQVTM and ANQGSEA.

Of note for this clone: Germline and junction disagree at one end, which may indicate a read error. This rearrangement joins TRBV15 to TRBJ2-1; D is unclear. The CDR3 is 13 amino acids. Germline CDR1 and CDR2: LNHNV and YYDKDF (reference sequence). The DNA of the CDR3 is TGTGCCACCAGCAGAGATCCCAGGTATGAGCCGTTCTTC. Residues: CATSRDPRYEPFF.

As to this clone: The same CDR3 is also encoded by other DNA sequences in this sample. The chain has TRBV5-1 and TRBJ1-1; 8 bases fit TRBD1. Germline V gene lookup returns CDR1 SGHRS and CDR2 YFSETQ. Trimming removed 4 bases from V and 5 bases from J; junction bases left unmatched: 7. This CDR3 spans 14 amino acids. CDR3 sequence (DNA): TGCGCCAGCAGCGTGGACAGGGCAGAGACTGAAGCTTTCTTT. Its protein is CASSVDRAETEAFF.

V gene TRBV5-8 combines with J gene TRBJ2-3; D is unclear. V was clipped by 7 bases and J by 2 bases, with 14 bases between them. The CDR3 loop spans 14 amino acids. CDR1 is SGHTS, CDR2 YDEGEE, per germline. CDR3 DNA sequence: TGTGCCAGCCTAAGGCGGCCCTACACAGATACGCAGTATTTT. This codes for CASLRRPYTDTQYF.